This T cell receptor (beta chain) came from a study of cytomegalovirus exposure and HLA in healthy donors. General study results and limits: Later analysis suggested most CMV-associated TCR beta chains were HLA-restricted.

CDR1 and CDR2 from the germline V gene are SEHNR and FQNEAQ (reference sequence). V lost 3 bases and J lost 5, with 5 bases in between. This CDR3 is built from 12 residues. This PCR relied on a set of 60 Vbeta primers and 13 Jbeta primers. Using immunoSEQ multiplex PCR, the repertoire was profiled, and TCRdb retains in-frame clones only, with some absent. The sample comprises tens of thousands of clones, about 60% of which are singletons, and about a fifth rests with the top ten. A note on this clone: Its matching antigen is unknown.

The chain carries TRBV7-9 and TRBJ1-5; no firm D call. Sequencing used PBMCs. The receptor was derived from a man over 45 in good health and CMV-seropositive. The DNA for the CDR3 is TGTGCCAGCAGCTTGGACTATCAGCCCCAGCATTTT. It translates to CASSLDYQPQHF.